Shown below are 4 T cell receptor beta chains from a single sample sequenced in a study of blood T cell repertoires in COVID-19. The method was immunoSEQ multiplex PCR; TCRdb's version includes in-frame clones alone and lacks a portion of them. The sample has approximately 45,000 clones, about nine tenths seen once. Sequenced input: peripheral blood. Every receptor here comes from a man in his sixties or seventies with acute or convalescent COVID-19.

The CDR3 loop reads CASNFIDRDGYNSPLHF. For the CDR3, the DNA is TGTGCCAGCAATTTTATCGACAGGGACGGCTATAATTCACCCCTCCACTTT. The V call is TRBV27, the J call TRBJ1-6; 7 bases map to TRBD1. The CDR3 loop spans 17 amino acids. Losses at the gene ends were 7 bases for V and 3 bases for J; bases not matched to a gene: 12. The germline V gene has CDR1 MNHEY and CDR2 SMNVEV (reference sequence).

The rearrangement links TRBV4-1 to TRBJ2-5; 7 bases fit TRBD2. This CDR3 is built from 16 residues. After removal of 4 bases from V and 5 bases from J, the junction contained 13 bases not matched to a gene. Germline V gene data show CDR1 as MGHRA and CDR2 as YSYEKL. The CDR3, as DNA: TGCGCCAGCAGCCTCAGAGGGTACGGGCGGGGGGAGACCCAGTACTTC. Translated: CASSLRGYGRGETQYF.

The chain carries TRBV7-2 and TRBJ2-2; weak D call: TRBD2 (7 bases). The germline V gene has CDR1 SGHTA and CDR2 FQGNSA. V dropped 4 bases and J dropped 0 bases, with 12 bases sitting between them. This CDR3 is 16 amino acids long. The CDR3 protein is CASSSRGLANTGELFF. The CDR3 coding sequence is TGTGCCAGCAGCTCGCGGGGGCTTGCGAACACCGGGGAGCTGTTTTTT.

The J gene is TRBJ1-4, the V gene TRBV5-1; 8 bases align to TRBD1. Germline V gene data show CDR1 as SGHRS and CDR2 as YFSETQ. The length of the CDR3 is 17 residues. The V and J ends lost 4 bases and 0 bases, in that order; junction bases with no gene match: 8. The CDR3 is CASSGGQVVATNEKLFF. The CDR3 DNA follows: TGCGCCAGCAGCGGGGGACAGGTAGTTGCAACTAATGAAAAACTGTTTTTT.